Listed below are T cell receptor beta chains from one sample, sequenced in a study of early T cells in non-severe SARS-CoV-2 infection. Each CDR3 protein is one row after TCRdb ran MiXCR on the 5' RACE reads. The sample comprises about 55,000 distinct CDR3 sequences, more than 13% of which are singletons, and roughly 10% rests with the top ten. Sequencing used whole blood, obtained at baseline. These TCRs come from an adult who was a healthcare worker with PCR-confirmed SARS-CoV-2 infection or an uninfected control (not recorded which). CDR3s include the opening cysteine and the closing phenylalanine or tryptophan.

v_gene | CDR3aa
TRBV28 | CASSRLASSYNEQFF
TRBV11-2 | CASSLGRARSTNEKLFF
TRBV5-4 | CASSLGGNEKLFF
TRBV18 | CASSPLPNTGELFF
TRBV6-5 | CASSDSNYGYTF
TRBV29-1 | CSVLAGEETQYF
TRBV6-1 | CAEPRDSTYEQYF
TRBV27 | CASKDRGYSNQPQHF
TRBV4-1 | CASSQEGASYNEQFF
TRBV20-1 | CSARDLTVSSYEQYF
TRBV15 | CATSRASGGADTQYF
TRBV28 | CASSLRGIGYNEQFF
TRBV5-1 | CASSLGVASTDTQYF
TRBV6-5 | CASSYYAGRVGNYGYTF
TRBV27 | CASSSDRGRGTDTQYF
TRBV12-3/TRBV12-4 | CASSLGATNTEAFF
TRBV28 | CAGRRKAHQPQHF
TRBV11-2 | CASSLGLRSSQETQYF
TRBV5-4 | CASSLRLAGRMTDTQYF
TRBV20-1 | CSARDSAKNIQYF
TRBV28 | CASNGDSYEQYF
TRBV10-1 | CASSEEVRSPETQYF
TRBV18 | CASSLPGQENNQPQHF
TRBV7-2 | CASSLGTLTDTQYF
TRBV7-9 | CASSFEDTNQPQHF
TRBV20-1 | CSVGPSSNQPQHF
TRBV11-2 | CASSLGGLAFF
TRBV10-1 | CASSESGTAIAFF
TRBV5-4 | CASSPERGTQYF
TRBV18 | CASSQRTGTGSGEQYF
TRBV5-1 | CASSSETGVEAFF
TRBV4-2 | CASSPQLALLQETQYF
TRBV7-6 | CASSLEFITDTQYF
TRBV7-9 | CASSLTGRADEQFF
TRBV29-1 | CSAVTPQGSSHNEQFF
TRBV5-1 | CASSFSGATDTQYF
TRBV6-5 | CASSRLLAGGTQYF
TRBV29-1 | CSVEGPTGTGYEQYF
TRBV6-2/TRBV6-3 | CASRIRDRATIPYGYTF
TRBV7-8 | CASSRGLAGVNEQFF
TRBV27 | CASVGQDHGYTF
TRBV28 | CASSFWFGDRGLSAKNIQYF
TRBV20-1 | CSARVGTANTEAFF